The 24 T cell receptor beta chains below all came from one sample that was sequenced in a study of T-cell memory formation after mild COVID-19. Each CDR3 protein is one row after TCRdb ran MiXCR on the 5' RACE reads. The sample lists 550,000 to 650,000 distinct CDR3 sequences; roughly a sixth were seen once. The sequenced sample was PBMCs or a T cell subset sorted from them (not recorded which). Receptors originate from an adult woman who had mild COVID-19 (a few samples of this study predate the infection). Cell type and time point are not known.

The V and J genes are TRBV11-3 and TRBJ2-1; TRBD2 matches 7 bases. V lost 1 base and J lost 7; bases outside the gene matches: 10. The CDR3 covers 16 residues. Germline V lookup: CDR1 SGHNT, CDR2 YENEEA. As DNA, the CDR3 is TGTGCCAGCAGCTTAGTGGGGGGGGACCTCACGAATGAGCAGTTCTTC. Protein: CASSLVGGDLTNEQFF.

This clonotype was counted only a few times. The V gene is TRBV20-1, the J gene TRBJ2-2, with TRBD2 identical over 8 bases. The CDR3 runs to 14 residues. J lost 8 bases, V lost 6 bases, and 11 bases had no gene match. Germline V gene lookup returns CDR1 DFQATT and CDR2 SNEGSKA (reference sequence). CDR3 sequence reads: CSALGTGGLGELFF. The DNA of the CDR3 is TGCAGTGCGCTGGGAACGGGGGGGCTGGGGGAGCTGTTTTTT.

This clonotype has just a few counts. This rearrangement joins TRBV20-1 to TRBJ2-7; the D is unclear. The V gene lost 3 bases and the J gene lost 1 base, with 10 bases spanning the gap. Germline values: CDR1 DFQATT, CDR2 SNEGSKA (reference sequence). This CDR3 has 13 amino acids. The CDR3 spells CSARARSSYEQYF. The CDR3 DNA reads as TGCAGTGCTAGGGCCAGGTCATCCTACGAGCAGTACTTC.

V gene TRBV7-3 combines with J gene TRBJ2-2; D remains ambiguous. The germline V and J ends were trimmed by 7 bases and 0 bases, with 3 bases remaining between them. This CDR3 has 12 amino acids. Germline CDR1 is SGHTA and CDR2 is FQGTGA. The CDR3 coding sequence is TGTGCCAGCATGACGAACACCGGGGAGCTGTTTTTT. This encodes CASMTNTGELFF.

CDR3 sequence reads: CASSRVQGFTEAFF. The CDR3 DNA sequence: TGTGCCAGCAGTCGGGTTCAGGGTTTCACTGAAGCTTTCTTT. The rearrangement joins TRBV27 to TRBJ1-1; a weak D match, TRBD1 (5 bases). CDR3 size: 14 residues. Germline CDR1 reads MNHEY; CDR2 reads SMNVEV (reference sequence). V shed 5 bases and J shed 4 bases, with 14 bases lying between them.

The CDR3 DNA is TGTGCCAGCAGTGATCCGAGCGGGACCTACAATGAGCAGTTCTTC. It is translated as CASSDPSGTYNEQFF. The chain joins TRBV25-1 to TRBJ2-1, with TRBD2 identical over 7 bases. The CDR3 runs 15 residues. The J segment lost 2 bases and the V segment lost 3 bases, leaving 4 bases of the junction unmatched. Germline CDR1 is MGHDK and CDR2 is SYGVNS.

The chain uses TRBV6-5 and TRBJ2-3; TRBD2 aligns across 11 bases. CDR1 and CDR2 (germline): MNHEY, SVGAGI. The CDR3 runs to 14 residues. V trimming: 8 bases; J trimming: 7 bases; junction bases outside the gene matches: 8. The CDR3 loop reads CASQVGTSGNTQYF. In DNA form, the CDR3 reads TGTGCCAGCCAAGTCGGGACTAGCGGAAATACGCAGTATTTT.

As for this clonotype: One end of the junction varies from germline; a read error may be responsible. This chain connects TRBV7-2 to TRBJ2-7; 13 bases line up with TRBD2. Germline V gives CDR1 SGHTA, CDR2 FQGNSA. CDR3 length: 15 residues. As DNA, the CDR3 is TGTGCCAGCAGCTTTCGAGCGACTAGCGGGAGGCCTCCAGGCTTC. This sequence encodes CASSFRATSGRPPGF.

This clonotype was observed many times. The chain joins TRBV29-1 to TRBJ2-1; D call uncertain. Trimming cost V 7 bases and J 7 bases, with 23 bases left between them. This CDR3 comprises 15 residues. Germline CDR1 is SQVTM and CDR2 is ANQGSEA. This CDR3 is CSARPRVGWKNEQFF. CDR3 bases: TGCAGCGCCCGACCGAGAGTAGGGTGGAAGAATGAGCAGTTCTTC.

This clonotype turned up a few times. The chain employs TRBV6-5 and TRBJ2-1; 12 nucleotides match TRBD2. The J segment lost 10 bases and the V segment lost 6 bases, leaving 10 bases of the junction unmatched. Germline CDR1 MNHEY, CDR2 SVGAGI. The CDR3 is made up of 15 amino acids. Written as DNA, the CDR3 is TGTGCCAGCAGCGAAACTAGCGGGGGGCCCTCGGAGCAGTTCTTC. This translates into CASSETSGGPSEQFF.

This clonotype was seen ten or more times. The CDR3 nucleotides read TGTGCCAGCAGCTTGGGACAGGCCGGGGGTGGCTACACCTTC. Protein product: CASSLGQAGGGYTF. The gene calls are TRBV7-8 and TRBJ1-2, with TRBD1 matching 8 bases. Germline values: CDR1 SGHVS, CDR2 FQNEAQ. J gave up 7 bases and V 3 bases, and 7 bases lay outside the gene matches. The CDR3 is 14 residues long.

This clonotype was counted only a few times. The chain is built from TRBV5-1 and TRBJ2-2; perhaps TRBD1 as D (5 bases). Germline CDR1 is SGHRS and CDR2 is YFSETQ. The CDR3 runs to 15 residues. Trimming cost V 6 bases and J 0 bases, with 12 bases left between them. CDR3 in amino acids: CASILGETNTGELFF. Here the CDR3 DNA reads TGCGCCAGCATATTAGGGGAAACGAACACCGGGGAGCTGTTTTTT.

The chain uses TRBV6-6 and TRBJ1-1; no reliable D call. The germline gives CDR1 MNHNY, CDR2 SVGAGI (reference sequence). Deletions cut 0 bases from V and 9 bases from J, with 11 bases between. The CDR3 loop spans 13 amino acids. The CDR3 bases are TGTGCCAGCAGTTACTCGGGTAGGGATCAAGCTTTCTTT. Amino acids: CASSYSGRDQAFF.

DNA for the CDR3: TGTGCCAGCAGCCCCCGGGACAGGGCTCCCGGTGAAGCTTTCTTT. Translation gives CASSPRDRAPGEAFF. The J gene is TRBJ1-1, the V gene TRBV11-3; 9 bases map to TRBD1. V shed 5 bases and J 7 bases; nucleotides not matched to a gene: 11. There are 15 residues in the CDR3. The germline V gene encodes CDR1 SGHNT and CDR2 YENEEA.

The chain has TRBV7-6 and TRBJ1-5; D may be TRBD1 (6 bases). CDR1 SGHVS and CDR2 FNYEAQ come from the germline V gene. The CDR3 runs to 13 residues. Trimming took 5 bases from V and 7 from J, leaving 12 bases between them. CDR3 loop: CASSPQGLQPQHF. CDR3 in DNA: TGTGCCAGCAGCCCCCAGGGGTTACAGCCCCAGCATTTT.

As concerns this clonotype: A read error may produce the germline difference seen at one junction end. The V call is TRBV20-1, the J call TRBJ1-1, with D uncertain. Germline CDR1 reads DFQATT; CDR2 reads SNEGSKA (reference sequence). The CDR3 runs to 11 residues. CDR3 in DNA: TGCGGTGCTATTTGGGGCACTGAAGCTTTCTTT. It codes for CGAIWGTEAFF.

This clonotype has just a few counts. This sequence joins TRBV7-9 and TRBJ2-1; D is uncertain. Germline CDR1 and CDR2: SEHNR and FQNEAQ (reference sequence). The CDR3 consists of 14 residues. V lost 2 bases and J 3 bases, leaving 8 bases between the germline ends. The CDR3 reads CASSLSRNYNEQFF. In nucleotides, the CDR3 is TGTGCCAGCAGCTTAAGCCGGAACTACAATGAGCAGTTCTTC.

This clonotype has a single count. CDR3 in DNA: TGCGCCAGCAGCTATCCGACCGGGCGACAAAACCCTGTCCCCACAGATACGCAGTATTTT. Translated, it gives CASSYPTGRQNPVPTDTQYF. The chain couples TRBV5-1 to TRBJ2-3; D is unresolved. CDR1 and CDR2 from the germline V gene are SGHRS and YFSETQ. This CDR3 is built from 20 residues. V was trimmed by 3 bases and J by 2 bases, leaving 28 bases between them.

J is TRBJ2-5 and V is TRBV19, with TRBD1 identical over 8 bases. The length of the CDR3 is 15 residues. Germline CDR1 reads LNHDA; CDR2 reads SQIVND (reference sequence). V lost 5 bases to trimming and J lost 6 bases; unmatched junction nucleotides: 11. The CDR3 nucleotides are TGTGCCAGTAGTGGGCGGACAGGGCTTCTGAAGACCCAGTACTTC. It yields the protein CASSGRTGLLKTQYF.

This chain uses TRBV3-1 with TRBJ2-6, with D unresolved. This CDR3 comprises 15 residues. Trimming took 4 bases from V and 3 from J, leaving 10 bases between them. From germline, CDR1 is LGHDT and CDR2 YNNKEL (reference sequence). CDR3 sequence reads: CASSPLLYGANVLTF. CDR3 DNA: TGTGCCAGCAGCCCGTTACTGTATGGGGCCAACGTCCTGACTTTC.

The rearrangement joins TRBV10-3 to TRBJ2-1; 11 bases map to TRBD2. CDR1 is ENHRY and CDR2 is SYGVKD in the germline V gene. The CDR3 contains 16 residues. After removal of 7 bases from V and 7 bases from J, the junction contained 12 bases not matched to a gene. The CDR3 DNA follows: TGTGCCATCACTGATGTTAGCGGGAGGGCCGAAAATGAGCAGTTCTTC. This encodes CAITDVSGRAENEQFF.

The V gene is TRBV4-1, the J gene TRBJ2-3; 8 bases agree with TRBD1. The CDR3 has 15 residues. The V and J ends lost 2 bases and 3 bases, in that order; junction bases with no gene match: 4. Germline lookup yields CDR1 MGHRA and CDR2 YSYEKL. CDR3 sequence reads: CASSQWTGQTDTQYF. Written as DNA, the CDR3 is TGCGCCAGCAGCCAATGGACAGGGCAGACAGATACGCAGTATTTT.

The chain links TRBV27 to TRBJ2-5; D might be TRBD1 (5 bases). The CDR3 consists of 15 residues. V lost 2 bases and J 1 base, leaving 11 bases between the germline ends. CDR1 and CDR2 (germline): MNHEY, SMNVEV (reference sequence). The CDR3 region is CASSLGIQGQETQYF. DNA for the CDR3: TGTGCCAGCAGTTTAGGAATCCAGGGCCAAGAGACCCAGTACTTC.

The genes are TRBV9 and TRBJ2-1; D not resolved. The germline gives CDR1 SGDLS, CDR2 YYNGEE. The CDR3 loop spans 14 amino acids. The V gene lost 0 bases and the J gene lost 2 bases, with 6 bases spanning the gap. CDR3 sequence reads: CASSVEGAYNEQFF. The CDR3 DNA reads as TGTGCCAGCAGCGTAGAGGGCGCCTACAATGAGCAGTTCTTC.